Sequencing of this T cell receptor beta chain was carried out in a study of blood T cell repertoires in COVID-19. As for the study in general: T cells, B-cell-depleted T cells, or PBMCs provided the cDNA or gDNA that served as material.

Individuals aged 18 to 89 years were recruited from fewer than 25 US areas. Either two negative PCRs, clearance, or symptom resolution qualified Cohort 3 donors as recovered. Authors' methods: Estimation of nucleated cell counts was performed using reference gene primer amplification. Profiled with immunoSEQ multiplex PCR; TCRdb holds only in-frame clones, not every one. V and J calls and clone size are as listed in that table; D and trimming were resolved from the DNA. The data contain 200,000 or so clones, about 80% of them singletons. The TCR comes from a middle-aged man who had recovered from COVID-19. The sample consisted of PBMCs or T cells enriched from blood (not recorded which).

CDR3 coding DNA: TGCGCCAGCAGCCAGTCAACAGGGGACGAGCAGTACTTC. It yields the protein CASSQSTGDEQYF. The chain joins TRBV4-1 to TRBJ2-7; 7 positions match TRBD1. The CDR3 is 13 residues long. Per the germline V gene, CDR1 is MGHRA and CDR2 is YSYEKL. The V segment lost 3 bases and the J segment 5 bases; nucleotides outside the gene matches: 4.